This is a list of T cell receptor beta chains from one sample in a study of blood T cells in healthy people across ages. TCRdb processed the 5' RACE reads anew with MiXCR; each CDR3 protein has one entry. The sample records 1.8 million or so distinct CDR3 sequences, more than 35% being singletons. Sample: blood. These receptors were obtained from a human donor in good health. Each CDR3 is given with its conserved first and last residue. A D gene is named only where the DNA matches it firmly. Rows give clone size only sometimes, using once, few, many, or a class for an expanded clone.

CASSFYLGGTSTHNEQFF TGTGCCAGCAGCTTTTACCTCGGCGGGACTTCCACACACAATGAGCAGTTCTTC TRBJ2-1 - - TRBV7-2
CSADLGETDTQYF TGCAGTGCTGACCTGGGGGAGACAGATACGCAGTATTTT TRBJ2-3 many - TRBV20-1
CASSQDRGLTEAFF TGCGCCAGCAGCCAAGATCGGGGCCTCACGGAAGCTTTCTTT TRBJ1-1 few - TRBV4-3
CSARDGRSPTYEQFF TGCAGTGCTAGAGATGGGCGGTCCCCCACCTACGAGCAGTTCTTC TRBJ2-1 - - TRBV20-1
CSYTGGRNTGELFF TGCAGCTACACTGGGGGTAGAAACACCGGGGAGCTGTTTTTT TRBJ2-2 - - TRBV29-1
CASGNRGDTQYF TGTGCCAGCGGTAACCGGGGAGATACGCAGTATTTT TRBJ2-3 few - TRBV5-6
CASSRQLAGGGYNEQFF TGTGCCAGCAGCCGACAGCTAGCGGGGGGAGGGTACAATGAGCAGTTCTTC TRBJ2-1 - TRBD2 TRBV7-2
CASSQDPGTATFTDTQYF TGCGCCAGCAGCCAAGATCCGGGGACAGCTACATTCACAGATACGCAGTATTTT TRBJ2-3 - TRBD1 TRBV4-3
CASSLGLFRPQYF TGTGCCAGCAGCCTAGGACTATTTCGCCCGCAGTATTTT TRBJ2-3 - - TRBV7-3
CASASPGTDTQYF TGTGCCAGCGCCTCACCGGGGACGGATACGCAGTATTTT TRBJ2-3 - - TRBV5-4
CSARDLGGYSNQPQHF TGCAGTGCTAGAGATCTTGGGGGATATAGCAATCAGCCCCAGCATTTT TRBJ1-5 few - TRBV20-1
CASSSIGFYEQYF TGTGCCAGCAGTTCGATTGGGTTTTACGAGCAGTACTTC TRBJ2-7 - - TRBV28
CSASETSATNEKRFF TGCAGTGCTTCCGAAACTTCTGCAACTAATGAAAAACGGTTTTTT TRBJ1-4 - - TRBV20-1
CSARGARGNTEAFF TGCAGTGCTAGAGGTGCCAGGGGGAACACTGAAGCTTTCTTT TRBJ1-1 - - TRBV20-1
CVTQSGSYEQYF TGTGTCACCCAATCAGGGAGCTACGAGCAGTACTTC TRBJ2-7 few - TRBV28
CASRSLRDTPAYEQYF TGTGCCAGCCGCTCCCTCCGGGACACACCAGCCTACGAGCAGTACTTC TRBJ2-7 - - TRBV7-9
CASSLGFYEQYF TGTGCCAGCAGCTTAGGATTCTACGAGCAGTACTTC TRBJ2-7 many - TRBV7-2
CASRPDPTPNNEQFF TGTGCCAGCAGACCGGACCCGACCCCCAACAATGAGCAGTTCTTC TRBJ2-1 few - TRBV2
CASSSPPGQHSYEQYF TGTGCCAGCAGCTCTCCGCCGGGGCAGCATTCCTACGAGCAGTACTTC TRBJ2-7 - - TRBV7-2
CASSRFVGSNQPQHF TGTGCCAGCAGTCGATTCGTTGGGAGCAATCAGCCCCAGCATTTT TRBJ1-5 few - TRBV27
CASSQDYGVSETQYF TGCGCCAGCAGCCAAGATTATGGGGTTTCGGAGACCCAGTACTTC TRBJ2-5 many - TRBV4-3
CATSPKVGYEQYF TGTGCCACCAGCCCCAAGGTGGGTTACGAGCAGTACTTC TRBJ2-7 few - TRBV15
CASSLFQRQGGGYTF TGCGCCAGCAGCTTGTTTCAAAGGCAGGGAGGCGGCTACACCTTC TRBJ1-2 - - TRBV5-1
CSVEGETGEQYF TGCAGCGTTGAAGGAGAGACAGGCGAGCAGTACTTC TRBJ2-7 - - TRBV29-1
CASSPELDNYEQYF TGTGCCAGCTCACCGGAACTAGACAACTACGAGCAGTACTTC TRBJ2-7 few - TRBV18
CASSLGRTRNSPLHF TGTGCCAGCAGCTTGGGTCGGACAAGAAATTCACCCCTCCACTTT TRBJ1-6 - - TRBV7-2
CAGSLSSENIQYF TGTGCCGGCAGCTTATCTAGCGAAAACATTCAGTACTTC TRBJ2-4 once - TRBV7-3
CASSQVDLYGYTF TGTGCCAGCAGCCAAGTAGACCTCTATGGCTACACCTTC TRBJ1-2 - - TRBV4-2
CASSQDSKDRLYEQYF TGTGCCAGCAGCCAAGATTCGAAGGACAGACTTTACGAGCAGTACTTC TRBJ2-7 few - TRBV4-2
CASSLEGPGLVGDTQYF TGTGCCAGCAGCTTAGAGGGTCCGGGACTAGTTGGAGATACGCAGTATTTT TRBJ2-3 - TRBD2 TRBV11-3
CASSLGWGANQPQHF TGTGCCAGCAGCTTAGGTTGGGGGGCTAATCAGCCCCAGCATTTT TRBJ1-5 - - TRBV7-6
CASSQDTGENQPQHF TGCGCCAGCAGCCAGGACACAGGGGAGAATCAGCCCCAGCATTTT TRBJ1-5 - TRBD1 TRBV4-3
CASSQERRGYNEQFF TGCGCCAGCAGCCAAGAGAGAAGGGGATACAATGAGCAGTTCTTC TRBJ2-1 - - TRBV4-1
CASSVAGSTGSKTQYF TGTGCCAGCAGCGTAGCTGGATCAACAGGGAGCAAGACCCAGTACTTC TRBJ2-5 few - TRBV9
CASSLLYSGSGDTQYF TGTGCCAGCAGTTTATTGTATAGCGGGAGCGGAGATACGCAGTATTTT TRBJ2-3 - TRBD2 TRBV27
CASSPDDHNYGYTF TGTGCCAGCAGCCCAGACGACCATAACTATGGCTACACCTTC TRBJ1-2 - - TRBV9
CAISFSGGVNEQFF TGTGCCATCAGTTTTAGCGGGGGTGTCAATGAGCAGTTCTTC TRBJ2-1 few TRBD2 TRBV10-3
CATSRGPQGFDYEQYF TGTGCCACCAGCAGAGGACCTCAGGGGTTTGACTACGAGCAGTACTTC TRBJ2-7 - - TRBV15
CASSVLTGAKDTQYF TGTGCCAGCAGCGTATTAACAGGGGCTAAGGATACGCAGTATTTT TRBJ2-3 few TRBD1 TRBV9
CSVAVGLAGTMEQYF TGCAGCGTTGCCGTAGGACTAGCGGGTACTATGGAGCAGTACTTC TRBJ2-7 few TRBD2 TRBV29-1
CASSFGTADTGELFF TGCGCCAGCAGCTTCGGGACGGCTGACACCGGGGAGCTGTTTTTT TRBJ2-2 few - TRBV5-1
CAKRGGLHNEQFF TGTGCCAAGCGGGGGGGCCTCCACAATGAGCAGTTCTTC TRBJ2-1 many TRBD2 TRBV6-1
CAIRDRTYGYTF TGTGCCATCCGGGACAGGACCTATGGCTACACCTTC TRBJ1-2 few TRBD1 TRBV6-2/TRBV6-3
CASSLARDRGSYEQYF TGTGCCAGCAGTTTAGCCCGGGACAGGGGGTCATACGAGCAGTACTTC TRBJ2-7 few TRBD1 TRBV12-3/TRBV12-4
CASSLRQVTYEQYF TGTGCCAGCAGCCTACGACAGGTAACCTACGAGCAGTACTTC TRBJ2-7 - - TRBV5-6
CASSFGPKLPYTF TGTGCCAGCAGCTTCGGTCCAAAGCTCCCCTACACCTTC TRBJ1-2 few - TRBV7-9
CASTNGGEQFF TGTGCCAGCACTAACGGGGGAGAGCAGTTCTTC TRBJ2-1 few - TRBV9